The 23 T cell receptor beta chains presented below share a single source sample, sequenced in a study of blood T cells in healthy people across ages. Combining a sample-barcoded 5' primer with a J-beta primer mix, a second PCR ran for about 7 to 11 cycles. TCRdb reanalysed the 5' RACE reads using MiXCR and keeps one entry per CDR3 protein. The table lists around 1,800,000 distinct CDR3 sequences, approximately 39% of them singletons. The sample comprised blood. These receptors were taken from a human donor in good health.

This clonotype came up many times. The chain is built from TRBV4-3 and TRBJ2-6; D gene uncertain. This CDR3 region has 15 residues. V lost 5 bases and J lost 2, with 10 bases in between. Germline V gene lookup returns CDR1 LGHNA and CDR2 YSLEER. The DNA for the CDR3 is TGCGCCAGCAGCAGAGAACGGGCTGGGGCCAACGTCCTGACTTTC. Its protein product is CASSRERAGANVLTF.

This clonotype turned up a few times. The CDR3 loop is CASSYSKPGFEQYF. The CDR3 region has the DNA TGTGCCAGCAGTTACTCGAAACCGGGGTTCGAGCAGTACTTC. V usage is TRBV6-6 and J usage is TRBJ2-7; possibly TRBD2 for D (5 bases). The germline V and J ends were trimmed by 0 bases and 6 bases, with 12 bases remaining between them. Germline-derived CDR1 and CDR2 are MNHNY and SVGAGI (reference sequence). This CDR3 spans 14 amino acids.

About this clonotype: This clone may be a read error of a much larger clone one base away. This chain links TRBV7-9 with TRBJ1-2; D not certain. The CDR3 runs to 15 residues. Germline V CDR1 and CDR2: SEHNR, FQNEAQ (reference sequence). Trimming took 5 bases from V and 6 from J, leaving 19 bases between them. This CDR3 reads CASSPKGRVNHGYTF. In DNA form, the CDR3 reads TGTGCCAGCAGCCCCAAAGGACGGGTGAACCATGGCTACACCTTC.

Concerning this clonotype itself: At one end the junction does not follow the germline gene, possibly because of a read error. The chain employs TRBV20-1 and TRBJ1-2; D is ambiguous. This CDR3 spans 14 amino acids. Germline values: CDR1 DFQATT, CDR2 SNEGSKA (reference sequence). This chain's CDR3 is CSARDMGVAYGDTF. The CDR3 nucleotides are TGCAGTGCTAGAGATATGGGAGTGGCCTATGGCGACACCTTC.

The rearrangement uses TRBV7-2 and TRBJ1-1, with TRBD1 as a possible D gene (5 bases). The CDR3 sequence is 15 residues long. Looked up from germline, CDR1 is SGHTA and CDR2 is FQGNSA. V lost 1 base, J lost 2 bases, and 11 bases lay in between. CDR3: CASSLVKRGNTEAFF. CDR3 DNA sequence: TGTGCCAGCAGCTTAGTTAAACGGGGCAACACTGAAGCTTTCTTT.

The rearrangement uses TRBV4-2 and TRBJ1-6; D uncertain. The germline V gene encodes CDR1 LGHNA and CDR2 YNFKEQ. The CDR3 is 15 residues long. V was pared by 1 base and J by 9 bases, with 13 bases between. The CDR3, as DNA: TGTGCCAGCAGCCAAGGACGTGAATGGGGTTCACCCCTCCACTTT. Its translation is CASSQGREWGSPLHF.

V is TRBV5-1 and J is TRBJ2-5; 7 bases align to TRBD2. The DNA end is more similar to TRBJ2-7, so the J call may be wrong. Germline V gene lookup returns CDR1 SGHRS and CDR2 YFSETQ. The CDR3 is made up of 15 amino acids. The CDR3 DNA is TGCGCCAGCAGCTTGGTTAGCGGGTTTACCTACGAGCAGTACTTC. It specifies CASSLVSGFTYEQYF.

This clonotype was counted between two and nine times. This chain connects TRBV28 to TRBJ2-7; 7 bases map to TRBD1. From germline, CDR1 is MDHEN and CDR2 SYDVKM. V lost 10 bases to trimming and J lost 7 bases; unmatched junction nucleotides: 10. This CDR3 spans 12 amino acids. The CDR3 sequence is CATQTGKHEQYF. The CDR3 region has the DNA TGTGCCACCCAGACAGGGAAGCATGAGCAGTACTTC.

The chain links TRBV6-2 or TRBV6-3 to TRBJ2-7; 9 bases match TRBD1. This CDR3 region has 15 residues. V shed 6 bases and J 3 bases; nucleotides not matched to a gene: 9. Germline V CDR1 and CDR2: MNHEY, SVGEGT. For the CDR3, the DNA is TGTGCCAGCAGAACGGGTGGGGACAGGGTCTACGAGCAGTACTTC. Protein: CASRTGGDRVYEQYF.

As DNA, the CDR3 is TGTGCCAGCAGTTTTCCGGGAACAGGGTTCTACGAGCAGTACTTC. Protein sequence: CASSFPGTGFYEQYF. The rearrangement links TRBV12-3 or TRBV12-4 to TRBJ2-7; possible D gene TRBD1, 6 bases. The CDR3 sequence is 15 residues long. V was shortened by 3 bases and J by 3 bases, with 15 bases between the two germline ends.

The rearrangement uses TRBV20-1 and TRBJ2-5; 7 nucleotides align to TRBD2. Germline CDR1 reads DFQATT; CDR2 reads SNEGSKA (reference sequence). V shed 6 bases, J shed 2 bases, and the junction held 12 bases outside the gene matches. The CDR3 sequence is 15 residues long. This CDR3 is CSAPILGGLQETQYF. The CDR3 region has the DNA TGCAGTGCCCCTATTTTGGGGGGGTTACAAGAGACCCAGTACTTC.

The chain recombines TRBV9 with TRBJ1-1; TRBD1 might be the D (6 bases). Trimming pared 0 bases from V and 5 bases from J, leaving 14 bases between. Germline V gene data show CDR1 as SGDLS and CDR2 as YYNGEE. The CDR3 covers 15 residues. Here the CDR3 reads CASSVAQGPGTEAFF. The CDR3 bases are TGTGCCAGCAGCGTAGCGCAGGGGCCGGGAACTGAAGCTTTCTTT.

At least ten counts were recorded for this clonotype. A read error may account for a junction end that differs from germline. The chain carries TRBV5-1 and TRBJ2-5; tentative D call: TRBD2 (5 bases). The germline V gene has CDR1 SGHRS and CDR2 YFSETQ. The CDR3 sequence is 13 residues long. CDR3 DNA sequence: TGTGCCAGCTCACCGGGAAACCAAGAGACCCAGTACTTC. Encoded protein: CASSPGNQETQYF.

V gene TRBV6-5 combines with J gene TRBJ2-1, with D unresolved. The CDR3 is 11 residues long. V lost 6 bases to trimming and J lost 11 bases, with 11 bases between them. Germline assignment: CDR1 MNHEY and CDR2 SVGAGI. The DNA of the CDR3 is TGTGCCAGCAGCTTGGCCGGACAGCAGTTCTTC. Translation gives CASSLAGQQFF.

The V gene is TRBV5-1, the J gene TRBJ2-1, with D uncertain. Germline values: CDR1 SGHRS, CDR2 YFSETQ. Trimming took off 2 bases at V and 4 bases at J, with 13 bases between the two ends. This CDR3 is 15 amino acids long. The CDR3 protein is CASSFGDKLYNEQFF. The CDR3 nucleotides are TGCGCCAGCAGCTTTGGGGATAAACTGTACAATGAGCAGTTCTTC. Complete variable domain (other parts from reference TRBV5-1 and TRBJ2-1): KAGVTQTPRYLIKTRGQQVTLSCSPISGHRSVSWYQQTPGQGLQFLFEYFSETQRNKGNFPGRFSGRQFSNSRSEMNVSTLELGDSALYLCASSFGDKLYNEQFFGPGTRLTVL.

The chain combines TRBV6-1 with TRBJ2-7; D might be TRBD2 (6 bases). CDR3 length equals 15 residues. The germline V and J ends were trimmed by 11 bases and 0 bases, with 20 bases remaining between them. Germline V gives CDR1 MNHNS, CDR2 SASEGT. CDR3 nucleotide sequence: TGTGCCGGCAACTGGGCGGGAACATACTCCTACGAGCAGTACTTC. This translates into CAGNWAGTYSYEQYF.

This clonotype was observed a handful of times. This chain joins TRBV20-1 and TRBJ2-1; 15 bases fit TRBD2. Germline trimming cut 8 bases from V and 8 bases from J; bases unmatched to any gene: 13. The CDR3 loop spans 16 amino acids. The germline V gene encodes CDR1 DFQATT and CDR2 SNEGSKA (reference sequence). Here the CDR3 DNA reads TGCAGTACGGGACTAGCGGGGGGATTTTATGGGGATGAGCAGTTCTTC. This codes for CSTGLAGGFYGDEQFF.

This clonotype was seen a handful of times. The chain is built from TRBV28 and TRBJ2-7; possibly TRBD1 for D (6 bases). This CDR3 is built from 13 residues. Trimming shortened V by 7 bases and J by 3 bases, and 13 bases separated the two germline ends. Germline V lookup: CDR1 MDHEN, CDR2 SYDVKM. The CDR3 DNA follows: TGTGCCAGCACCCTAGACAGGAGCTACGAGCAGTACTTC. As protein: CASTLDRSYEQYF.

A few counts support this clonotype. CDR3 nucleotides: TGCGCCAGCAGCTCGGACAGGAGGAGCACTGAAGCTTTCTTT. This sequence encodes CASSSDRRSTEAFF. This chain joins TRBV5-1 and TRBJ1-1, with 7 bases matching TRBD1. Germline CDR1 is SGHRS and CDR2 is YFSETQ. V lost 3 bases to trimming and J lost 4 bases; unmatched junction nucleotides: 6. CDR3 length equals 14 residues.

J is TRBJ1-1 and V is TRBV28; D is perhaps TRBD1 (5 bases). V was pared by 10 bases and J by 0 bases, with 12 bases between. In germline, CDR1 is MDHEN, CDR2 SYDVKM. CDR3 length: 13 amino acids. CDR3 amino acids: CAISGTLNTEAFF. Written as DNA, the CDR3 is TGTGCCATCTCAGGGACGCTGAACACTGAAGCTTTCTTT.

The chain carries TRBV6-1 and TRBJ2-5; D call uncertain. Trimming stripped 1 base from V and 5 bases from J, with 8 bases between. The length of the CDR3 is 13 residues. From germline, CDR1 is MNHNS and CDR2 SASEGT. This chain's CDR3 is CASSEGQRETQYF. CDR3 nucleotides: TGTGCCAGCAGTGAAGGACAACGGGAGACCCAGTACTTC.

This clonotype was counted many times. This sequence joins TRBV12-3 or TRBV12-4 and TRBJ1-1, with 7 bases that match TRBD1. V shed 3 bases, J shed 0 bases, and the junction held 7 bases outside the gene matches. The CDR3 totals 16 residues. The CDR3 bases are TGTGCCAGCAGTTTCCCCTCAGGGGGGGTGAACACTGAAGCTTTCTTT. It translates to CASSFPSGGVNTEAFF.

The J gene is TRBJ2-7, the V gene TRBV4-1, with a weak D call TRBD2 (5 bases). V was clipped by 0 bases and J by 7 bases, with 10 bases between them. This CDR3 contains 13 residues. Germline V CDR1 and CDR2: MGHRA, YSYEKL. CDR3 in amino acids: CASSQDQPGEQYF. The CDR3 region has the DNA TGCGCCAGCAGCCAAGATCAGCCGGGGGAGCAGTACTTC.